The present entry profiles one T cell receptor (beta chain) with its context. The antigen remains unidentified. Exclusion followed for patients with uncontrolled infection, other autoimmune disease, pregnancy or lactation. This sample is part of a study of T cells in Graves' hyperthyroidism and ophthalmopathy. RNA transcripts yielded amplified TCR beta CDR3 regions. A set of HTBI primers served as the primers for a first-round RT-PCR of the TCR CDR3. In TCRdb, the multiplex PCR reads were re-called with MiXCR into one record per CDR3 protein. The sample contains some 650,000 distinct CDR3 sequences, around 16% of which appear only once. Study-level findings and limits: The model forecast ophthalmopathy, anticipating it by a median approximately 6.1 months before onset.

The TCR comes from a woman aged 40 to 55 with Graves' ophthalmopathy. Sequenced material: blood.

CDR3 residues: CATSRDSNTQYF. The CDR3, as DNA: TGTGCCACCAGCAGAGATTCGAATACGCAGTATTTT. This chain joins TRBV15 and TRBJ2-3; D is undetermined. Germline V lookup: CDR1 LNHNV, CDR2 YYDKDF (reference sequence). The CDR3 is made up of 12 amino acids. Trimming shortened V by 0 bases and J by 7 bases, and 5 bases separated the two germline ends.